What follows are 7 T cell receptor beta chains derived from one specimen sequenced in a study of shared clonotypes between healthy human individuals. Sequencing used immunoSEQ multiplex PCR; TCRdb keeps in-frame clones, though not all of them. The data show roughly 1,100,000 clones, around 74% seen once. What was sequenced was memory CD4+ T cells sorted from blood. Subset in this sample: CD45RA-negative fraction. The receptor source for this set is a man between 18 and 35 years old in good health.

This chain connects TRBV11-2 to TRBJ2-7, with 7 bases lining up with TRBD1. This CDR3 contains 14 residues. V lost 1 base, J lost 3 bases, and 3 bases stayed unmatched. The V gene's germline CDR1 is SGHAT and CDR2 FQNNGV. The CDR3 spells CASSLGGTVYEQYF. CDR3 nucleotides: TGTGCCAGCAGCTTAGGAGGGACAGTCTACGAGCAGTACTTC. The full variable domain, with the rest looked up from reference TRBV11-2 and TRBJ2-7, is EAGVAQSPRYKIIEKRQSVAFWCNPISGHATLYWYQQILGQGPKLLIQFQNNGVVDDSQLPKDRFSAERLKGVDSTLKIQPAKLEDSAVYLCASSLGGTVYEQYFGPGTRLTVT.

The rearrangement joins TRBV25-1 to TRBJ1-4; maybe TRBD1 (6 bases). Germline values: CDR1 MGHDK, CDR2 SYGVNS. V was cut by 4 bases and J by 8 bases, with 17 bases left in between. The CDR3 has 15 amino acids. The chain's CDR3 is CASSAPTGMSEKLFF. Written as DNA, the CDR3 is TGTGCCAGCAGTGCCCCCACAGGGATGTCGGAAAAACTGTTTTTT.

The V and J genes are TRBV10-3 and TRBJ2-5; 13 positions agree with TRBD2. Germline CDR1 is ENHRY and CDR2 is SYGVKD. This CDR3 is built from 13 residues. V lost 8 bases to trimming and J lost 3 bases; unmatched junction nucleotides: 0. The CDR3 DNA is TGTGCCATCGGGACTAGCGGGGAAGAGACCCAGTACTTC. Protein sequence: CAIGTSGEETQYF.

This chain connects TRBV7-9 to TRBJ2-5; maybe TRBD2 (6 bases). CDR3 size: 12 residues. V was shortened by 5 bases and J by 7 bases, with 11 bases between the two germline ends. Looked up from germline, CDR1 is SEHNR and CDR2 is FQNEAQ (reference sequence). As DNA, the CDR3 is TGTGCCAGCAGCGTAGACGGGGGGACCCAGTACTTC. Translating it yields CASSVDGGTQYF.

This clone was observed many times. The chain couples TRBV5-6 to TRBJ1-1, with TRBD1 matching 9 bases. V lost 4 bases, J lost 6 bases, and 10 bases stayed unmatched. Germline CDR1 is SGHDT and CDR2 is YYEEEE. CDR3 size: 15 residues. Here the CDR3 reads CASSRDREINSEAFF. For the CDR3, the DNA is TGTGCCAGCAGCCGGGACAGGGAAATCAATTCTGAAGCTTTCTTT.

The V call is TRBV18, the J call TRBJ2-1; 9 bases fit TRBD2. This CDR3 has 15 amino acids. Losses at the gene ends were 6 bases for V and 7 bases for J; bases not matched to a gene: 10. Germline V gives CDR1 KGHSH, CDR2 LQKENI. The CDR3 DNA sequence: TGTGCCAGCTCGCCCGGGACTAGCTCGGGGAATGAGCAGTTCTTC. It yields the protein CASSPGTSSGNEQFF.

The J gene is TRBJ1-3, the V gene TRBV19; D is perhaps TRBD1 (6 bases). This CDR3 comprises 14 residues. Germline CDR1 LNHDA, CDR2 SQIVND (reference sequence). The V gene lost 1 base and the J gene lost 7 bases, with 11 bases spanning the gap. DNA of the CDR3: TGTGCCAGTAGTATAGGGACAGACACGAACACCATATATTTT. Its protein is CASSIGTDTNTIYF.